One and the same sample provided the 32 T cell receptor beta chains below, sequenced in a study of blood T cell repertoires in COVID-19. This table comes from immunoSEQ multiplex PCR, and its TCRdb copy is limited to in-frame clones, with some not included. The repertoire includes approximately 150,000 clones, 80% to 90% of them detected once, and 13% sits in the top ten. Specimen: peripheral blood. The receptors originated from a man between 18 and 29 years old with COVID-19, enrolled during active disease.

The chain carries TRBV5-1 and TRBJ2-7; 7 nucleotides align to TRBD1. J was trimmed by 2 bases and V by 0 bases; bases with no gene match: 5. The CDR3 contains 15 residues. The V gene's germline CDR1 is SGHRS and CDR2 YFSETQ. CDR3 loop: CASSLEGGAAYEQYF. The CDR3, as DNA: TGCGCCAGCAGCTTGGAAGGGGGCGCCGCCTACGAGCAGTACTTC.

The chain links TRBV24-1 to TRBJ2-5; 9 bases are shared with TRBD2. The CDR3 length is 16 residues. V trimming: 2 bases; J trimming: 5 bases; junction bases outside the gene matches: 8. Per the germline V gene, CDR1 is KGHDR and CDR2 is SFDVKD. CDR3 sequence: CATSDSMGLAGETQYF. In DNA, the CDR3 is TGTGCCACCAGTGATTCGATGGGGCTAGCGGGGGAGACCCAGTACTTC.

The chain carries TRBV7-2 and TRBJ2-1; TRBD2 agrees at 11 bases. The length of the CDR3 is 17 residues. Germline V gene sequence: CDR1 SGHTA, CDR2 FQGNSA. J lost 1 base, V lost 5 bases, and 7 bases had no gene match. The CDR3 coding sequence is TGTGCCAGCAGCCTCGGGACTAGCGGTTGGTCCTACAATGAGCAGTTCTTC. Translated: CASSLGTSGWSYNEQFF.

V usage is TRBV3-1 (or the pseudogene TRBV3-2) and J usage is TRBJ1-1; D is unresolved. This CDR3 comprises 14 residues. Trimming took 4 bases from V and 4 from J, leaving 13 bases between them. Per germline, CDR1 LGHDT and CDR2 YNNKEL (reference sequence). The CDR3 region has the DNA TGTGCCAGCAGCCCACGGTCCGTTGGCACTGAAGCTTTCTTT. Translating gives CASSPRSVGTEAFF.

This chain uses TRBV30 with TRBJ2-3; D unresolved. The CDR3 length is 13 residues. CDR1 GTSNPN and CDR2 SVGIG come from the germline V gene (reference sequence). V was trimmed by 5 bases and J by 2 bases, leaving 11 bases between them. The CDR3 protein is CAWGRFLTDTQYF. The CDR3 DNA reads TGTGCCTGGGGCAGGTTCCTCACAGATACGCAGTATTTT.

V gene TRBV4-3 combines with J gene TRBJ2-3; 7 bases match TRBD2. The junction had 4 bases not matched to a gene; V was cut back by 1 base and J by 3 bases. The CDR3 has 15 residues. CDR1 and CDR2 from the germline V gene are LGHNA and YSLEER. The CDR3 loop reads CASSQVGRGTDTQYF. CDR3 bases: TGCGCCAGCAGCCAAGTGGGGCGGGGGACAGATACGCAGTATTTT.

This chain connects TRBV5-6 to TRBJ2-7, with D perhaps matching TRBD2 (5 bases). From germline, CDR1 is SGHDT and CDR2 YYEEEE. The CDR3 extends over 12 amino acids. V lost 2 bases to trimming and J lost 3 bases, with 6 bases between them. The CDR3 sequence: CASSLGGYEQYF. In DNA form, the CDR3 reads TGTGCCAGCAGCTTAGGAGGCTACGAGCAGTACTTC.

The chain recombines TRBV27 with TRBJ2-7; TRBD1 agrees at 7 bases. The germline gives CDR1 MNHEY, CDR2 SMNVEV (reference sequence). The CDR3 consists of 14 residues. The junction had 6 bases not matched to a gene; V was cut back by 5 bases and J by 2 bases. This CDR3 reads CASSPWQGAYEQYF. The CDR3, as DNA: TGTGCCAGCAGTCCCTGGCAGGGGGCCTACGAGCAGTACTTC.

This clone has only a few counts. The chain recombines TRBV4-2 with TRBJ2-7; D is possibly TRBD1 (7 bases). The ends were cut back, 6 bases at V and 2 bases at J, with 11 bases in the middle. CDR1 is LGHNA and CDR2 is YNFKEQ in the germline V gene. This CDR3 is 13 amino acids long. This CDR3 is CASRGGGTYEQYF. The CDR3 DNA reads as TGTGCCAGCAGAGGGGGCGGGACCTACGAGCAGTACTTC.

The sample holds a few counts of this clone. This chain joins TRBV6-2 or TRBV6-3 and TRBJ2-7; 8 bases are a match to TRBD1. The CDR3 length is 19 residues. Germline V CDR1 and CDR2: MNHEY, SVGEGT. The J segment lost 2 bases and the V segment lost 5 bases, leaving 20 bases of the junction unmatched. CDR3 sequence (DNA): TGTGCCAGCAGTCAACCCCCGCCGCGGACAGGGCGGATTACCTACGAGCAGTACTTC. Its protein product is CASSQPPPRTGRITYEQYF.

This chain connects TRBV12-3 or TRBV12-4 to TRBJ1-1, with a weak D call TRBD1 (5 bases). V shed 8 bases and J shed 1 base, with 8 bases lying between them. The CDR3 covers 12 residues. The CDR3 DNA sequence: TGTGCCAGCCCTCAGGGGAACACTGAAGCTTTCTTT. Protein sequence: CASPQGNTEAFF.

This clone was seen once. The gene calls are TRBV5-4 and TRBJ2-1; 8 bases agree with TRBD2. This CDR3 region has 15 residues. V shed 4 bases, J shed 6 bases, and the junction held 9 bases outside the gene matches. Germline assignment: CDR1 SGHNT and CDR2 YYREEE (reference sequence). Here the CDR3 DNA reads TGTGCCAGCAGCCTCGGGACTAGTAACCGCAATGAGCAGTTCTTC. This sequence encodes CASSLGTSNRNEQFF.

J is TRBJ2-5 and V is TRBV7-6; TRBD1 matches 8 bases. The V gene's germline CDR1 is SGHVS and CDR2 FNYEAQ. The CDR3 is 16 residues long. Unmatched junction bases numbered 13, after V lost 4 bases and J lost 6 bases. The CDR3 protein is CASSSYGTGPQKTQYF. In DNA form, the CDR3 reads TGTGCCAGCAGCTCCTACGGGACAGGTCCACAAAAGACCCAGTACTTC.

V usage is TRBV19 and J usage is TRBJ2-7; 10 bases line up with TRBD1. CDR3 length equals 14 residues. CDR1 and CDR2 (germline): LNHDA, SQIVND (reference sequence). The V segment lost 5 bases and the J segment 9 bases; nucleotides outside the gene matches: 10. CDR3 sequence reads: CASSASGTGVPQYF. In DNA form, the CDR3 reads TGTGCCAGTAGTGCCTCCGGGACAGGGGTCCCGCAGTACTTC.

In nucleotides, the CDR3 is TGCGCCAGCAGCTTGGAGACGGGACAGACTGGAAACACCATATATTTT. The encoded protein is CASSLETGQTGNTIYF. The chain links TRBV5-1 to TRBJ1-3; TRBD1 aligns across 7 bases. J was trimmed by 2 bases and V by 0 bases; bases with no gene match: 5. Looked up from germline, CDR1 is SGHRS and CDR2 is YFSETQ. The CDR3 loop spans 16 amino acids.

The rearrangement joins TRBV6-5 to TRBJ2-1; 10 bases agree with TRBD2. CDR3 length: 15 amino acids. Germline CDR1 is MNHEY and CDR2 is SVGAGI. V was clipped by 6 bases and J by 4 bases; unmatched bases: 6. As DNA, the CDR3 is TGTGCCAGCAGGGGACTAGCGCCTCAATACAATGAGCAGTTCTTC. This translates into CASRGLAPQYNEQFF.

The rearrangement joins TRBV4-3 to TRBJ2-7; tentative D call: TRBD1 (5 bases). CDR3 length equals 15 residues. V lost 1 base and J 4 bases, leaving 14 bases between the germline ends. The germline CDR1 and CDR2 sequences are LGHNA and YSLEER. Here the CDR3 DNA reads TGCGCCAGCAGCCAAGGGTTCCGACAGCTTTACGAGCAGTACTTC. Protein sequence: CASSQGFRQLYEQYF.

V usage is TRBV15 and J usage is TRBJ2-1; 9 nucleotides agree with TRBD2. The germline CDR1 and CDR2 sequences are LNHNV and YYDKDF (reference sequence). Germline trimming cut 3 bases from V and 10 bases from J; bases unmatched to any gene: 4. The CDR3 is 13 amino acids. For the CDR3, the DNA is TGTGCCACCAGCAGCCAGGGACTAGCCGAGCAGTTCTTC. Its protein is CATSSQGLAEQFF.

The rearrangement links TRBV13 to TRBJ1-5, with D unresolved. Germline V gene lookup returns CDR1 PRHDT and CDR2 FYEKMQ (reference sequence). This CDR3 comprises 13 residues. V was cut by 3 bases and J by 13 bases, with 16 bases left in between. Here the CDR3 reads CASSLGRNPSQHF. The CDR3 DNA is TGTGCCAGCAGCTTGGGCAGGAACCCTTCACAGCATTTT.

This chain uses TRBV30 with TRBJ1-2; D is perhaps TRBD1 (6 bases). Trimming shortened V by 0 bases and J by 7 bases, and 15 bases separated the two germline ends. Germline CDR1 GTSNPN, CDR2 SVGIG (reference sequence). The CDR3 totals 14 residues. CDR3 protein: CAWSVRTVDTGYTF. CDR3 sequence (DNA): TGTGCCTGGAGTGTACGGACAGTTGATACTGGCTACACCTTC. Variable domain in full (rest from reference TRBV30 and TRBJ1-2): SQTIHQWPATLVQPVGSPLSLECTVEGTSNPNLYWYRQAAGRGLQLLFYSVGIGQISSEVPQNLSASRPQDRQFILSSKKLLLSDSGFYLCAWSVRTVDTGYTFGSGTRLTVV.

The CDR3 here is CASDSGTTSYNEQFF. The DNA of the CDR3 is TGTGCCAGCGACTCCGGGACTACCTCCTACAATGAGCAGTTCTTC. This rearrangement joins TRBV5-5 to TRBJ2-1, with 7 positions matching TRBD2. Germline CDR1 is SGHKS and CDR2 is YYEKEE (reference sequence). V was clipped by 7 bases and J by 0 bases; unmatched bases: 7. This CDR3 is 15 amino acids long.

This chain joins TRBV28 and TRBJ1-5; no reliable D call. V lost 3 bases and J 0 bases, leaving 9 bases between the germline ends. The CDR3 contains 15 residues. CDR1 and CDR2 from the germline V gene are MDHEN and SYDVKM. Here the CDR3 reads CASSFRGDSNQPQHF. CDR3 DNA: TGTGCCAGCAGTTTTAGAGGAGATAGCAATCAGCCCCAGCATTTT.

The CDR3 nucleotides read TGCGCCAGCAGCTCCGGGACAGGGAGGTCCGAGCAGTACTTC. It codes for CASSSGTGRSEQYF. V and J are TRBV5-1 and TRBJ2-7; 9 bases are shared with TRBD1. Unmatched junction bases numbered 7, after V lost 3 bases and J lost 6 bases. Germline V lookup: CDR1 SGHRS, CDR2 YFSETQ. CDR3 length: 14 residues. The whole variable domain, remainder taken from reference TRBV5-1 and TRBJ2-7, is KAGVTQTPRYLIKTRGQQVTLSCSPISGHRSVSWYQQTPGQGLQFLFEYFSETQRNKGNFPGRFSGRQFSNSRSEMNVSTLELGDSALYLCASSSGTGRSEQYFGPGTRLTVT.

CDR3 coding DNA: TGTGCCAGCAGTTTAGCGTGGAGTCTGATGCAGTATTTT. Translation: CASSLAWSLMQYF. V usage is TRBV12-3 or TRBV12-4 and J usage is TRBJ2-3; D not resolved. CDR3 size: 13 residues. Trimming left V 0 bases short and J 11 bases short, with 12 bases between.

The CDR3 DNA is TGTGCCAGCAGCTCGCGGCGGACAGGTTTGATTTACACCGGGGAGCTGTTTTTT. Translating gives CASSSRRTGLIYTGELFF. This chain joins TRBV13 and TRBJ2-2, with 7 positions matching TRBD1. The CDR3 length is 18 residues. Germline CDR1 is PRHDT and CDR2 is FYEKMQ (reference sequence). The junction had 14 bases not matched to a gene; V was cut back by 4 bases and J by 3 bases.

The V call is TRBV4-3, the J call TRBJ1-3; 8 bases align to TRBD1. Germline CDR1 LGHNA, CDR2 YSLEER. This CDR3 has 19 amino acids. V lost 1 base and J lost 0; bases outside the gene matches: 11. The CDR3 bases are TGCGCCAGCAGCCAAGTCCCCCAGGGGGCTGGCCACTCTGGAAACACCATATATTTT. Amino acids: CASSQVPQGAGHSGNTIYF.

In its sample, this clone was seen once. This chain connects TRBV10-2 to TRBJ2-2; tentative D call: TRBD1 (6 bases). The CDR3 has 15 residues. Deletions cut 7 bases from V and 1 base from J, with 13 bases between. Germline assignment: CDR1 WSHSY and CDR2 SAAADI. CDR3 residues: CASNWGHENTGELFF. CDR3 nucleotide sequence: TGCGCCAGCAATTGGGGACACGAGAACACCGGGGAGCTGTTTTTT.

This sequence joins TRBV28 and TRBJ1-2; D ambiguous. V was trimmed by 5 bases and J by 3 bases, leaving 13 bases between them. The germline CDR1 and CDR2 sequences are MDHEN and SYDVKM. The CDR3 is 14 residues long. The CDR3 DNA reads TGTGCCAGCAGTCACCCCGGGGAAGACTATGGCTACACCTTC. It codes for CASSHPGEDYGYTF.

This clone was observed once. The V gene is TRBV6-4, the J gene TRBJ1-1; D call uncertain. The germline V gene encodes CDR1 MRHNA and CDR2 SNTAGT. V lost 5 bases, J lost 1 base, and 8 bases lay in between. This CDR3 is built from 13 residues. The CDR3, as DNA: TGTGCCAGCAGTTCACAGAAGAACACTGAAGCTTTCTTT. Translating it yields CASSSQKNTEAFF.

The chain couples TRBV30 to TRBJ2-7; TRBD2 aligns across 9 bases. The CDR3 runs 12 residues. V gave up 8 bases and J gave up 7 bases; unmatched junction bases: 9. CDR1 is GTSNPN, CDR2 SVGIG, per germline (reference sequence). CDR3 nucleotides: TGTGCCCTAAGCGGGGGGCGAGGGGAGCAGTACTTC. Translated, it gives CALSGGRGEQYF.

The chain has TRBV9 and TRBJ2-3; D unclear. V lost 0 bases to trimming and J lost 2 bases, with 10 bases between them. The CDR3 contains 15 residues. Looked up from germline, CDR1 is SGDLS and CDR2 is YYNGEE. This CDR3 is CASSVAVTLTDTQYF. For the CDR3, the DNA is TGTGCCAGCAGCGTAGCGGTCACTCTCACAGATACGCAGTATTTT. The variable domain in full, completed from reference TRBV9 and TRBJ2-3, reads DSGVTQTPKHLITATGQRVTLRCSPRSGDLSVYWYQQSLDQGLQFLIQYYNGEERAKGNILERFSAQQFPDLHSELNLSSLELGDSALYFCASSVAVTLTDTQYFGPGTRLTVL.

This clone has more than one count but fewer than ten. The V and J genes are TRBV11-3 and TRBJ2-1; TRBD2 matches 7 bases. V trimming: 1 base; J trimming: 4 bases; junction bases outside the gene matches: 10. Germline values: CDR1 SGHNT, CDR2 YENEEA. This CDR3 contains 17 residues. CDR3 nucleotide sequence: TGTGCCAGCAGCTTAGGTATGGCGGGAGTAAGGTACAATGAGCAGTTCTTC. Translating it yields CASSLGMAGVRYNEQFF.